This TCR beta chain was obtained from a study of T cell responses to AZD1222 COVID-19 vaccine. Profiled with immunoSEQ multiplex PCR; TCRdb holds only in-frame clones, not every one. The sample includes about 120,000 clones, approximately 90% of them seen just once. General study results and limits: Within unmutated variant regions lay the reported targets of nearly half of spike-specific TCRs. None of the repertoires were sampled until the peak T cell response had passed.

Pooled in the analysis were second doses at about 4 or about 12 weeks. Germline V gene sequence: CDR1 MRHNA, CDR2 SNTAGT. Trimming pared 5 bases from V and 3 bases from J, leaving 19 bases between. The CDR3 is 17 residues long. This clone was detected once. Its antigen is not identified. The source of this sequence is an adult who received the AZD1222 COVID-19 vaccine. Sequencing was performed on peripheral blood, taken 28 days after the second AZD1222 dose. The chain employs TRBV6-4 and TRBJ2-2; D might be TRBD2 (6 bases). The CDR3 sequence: CASSPTTGPGDTGELFF. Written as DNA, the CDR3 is TGTGCCAGCAGTCCAACGACGGGTCCGGGGGACACCGGGGAGCTGTTTTTT.